Listed here is a single T cell receptor beta chain. The antigen it binds to is not known. No base-level quality is on record; no much larger clone is a single base apart. This specimen belongs to a study of cytomegalovirus exposure and HLA in healthy donors (dated by TCRdb to the late 2010s). At the level of the whole study: In an earlier analysis of fewer than 750 of the donors, less than 350 Gb of sequence data and just under 120 million unique TCR beta sequences from 150 million to 200 million T cells were reported. An early release covering about 600 HLA-typed donors comprised about 320 gigabases of sequencing data and roughly 85 million unique TCR sequences. Among the roughly 390 genotyped donors, more than 70% belonged to the genetic ancestry cluster associated with self-reported Caucasian donors. The study aimed to test whether cataloging public T cell receptors could reveal signatures of past pathogen exposure. The study used immunosequencing to profile the T cell repertoires of 666 subjects and linked those repertoires to cytomegalovirus serostatus. In addition to the first cohort of hundreds of subjects, a separate validation cohort of 130 or so different subjects was used. To predict cytomegalovirus infection status, the study brought together high-throughput TCR immunosequencing, statistical association of individual TCRs with disease status, and machine learning. To study patterns of TCR occurrence, a later analysis re-analyzed previously published TCR beta repertoires from under 750 donors and added high-resolution HLA genotyping. In the later analysis, no new phenotypic data were used to find candidate immune exposures; instead, reliance was placed on TCR beta sequences and their occurrence across donors. To decide whether each TCR beta V gene segment behaved as functional or pseudogenic, an earlier analysis of some 570 of the donors relied on high-throughput TCR beta sequencing. Alongside the repertoire data, information on donor age, sex, ethnicity and CMV serostatus was compiled. A later genetic analysis used genome-wide SNP genotypes for about 55% of the 666 donors, treating that subset as a discovery cohort. All discovery cohort repertoires had been generated using a single sequencing platform. HLA typing covered class I and class II loci at four-digit resolution. Typing coverage varied by locus: roughly 620-640 donors for A, B, C, DRB1 and DQB1; some 520 for DQA1; about 590 for DPA1; about 450 for DPB1. Four to six DR-DQ haplotypes were handled as single units for association and clustering, since linkage in the cohort was strong. Among 398 genotyped donors of the cohort, an average of around 240,000 unique TCR beta nucleotide sequences were sequenced per donor, roughly 20% of them non-productive.

The study at large found these results: In a later analysis, TCR association rates were found to vary across HLA loci, with the most associated TCRs seen for DRB1 alleles and the fewest for HLA-C alleles. A later analysis found that HLA-associated TCR beta chains were more clonally expanded and had lower generation probabilities than equally common non-associated chains. In the study, approximately 160 TCR beta chains were listed as associated with cytomegalovirus. Broadly in line with IMGT annotations, most TCR beta V segments showed up in productive rearrangements about 87% or about 30% of the time in an earlier analysis of approximately 640 of the donors. For the cohort, immune exposure information was limited to CMV serostatus. Because the 87-base-pair reads could not distinguish some IMGT-functional V segments, including TRBV6-2 and TRBV6-3, those segments were excluded. A further reported finding was that TCR beta sequences accurately predicted the HLA-A and HLA-B alleles for most subjects in the first cohort. In both the original and validation cohorts, the classifier was reported to diagnose cytomegalovirus status with high specificity and sensitivity. It was suggested by the authors that the approach could potentially be generalized to other disease states and immunological phenotypes. The cohort was sequenced for TCR beta chains only, and without alpha or paired-chain data the features that could be detected were limited. Several of the top co-occurrence clusters appeared to be linked to parvovirus B19, influenza, CMV and Epstein-Barr virus, according to a later analysis. In a later analysis, some 18,000 TCR beta sequences were associated with specific HLA alleles at a false discovery rate of 0.05. Correlated functional status among segregating V segments might be attributable to linkage disequilibrium, but an unknown experimental factor could not be ruled out. Sequencing depth was assumed to be roughly uniform across donors in the presence/absence analyses, though that assumption may not hold. According to a later genetic analysis, donors in an Asian-associated ancestry cluster had fewer N-insertions in productive TCRs than the roughly 670-donor mean. An association between a missense DCLRE1C variant and V-gene and J-gene trimming of TCR beta chains was found in a later genetic analysis and replicated in an independent cohort. Because counts were too low, about 18 rarely observed V segments, including chromosome 9 orphons, were excluded from the earlier analysis of 587 of the donors. Three of the identified cytomegalovirus-associated TCR beta chains were confirmed in vitro to be specific for cytomegalovirus antigens. Most CMV-associated TCR beta chains appeared to be HLA-restricted in a later analysis, and the HLA associations seemed to be driven largely by CMV exposure. Strong co-occurrence of HLA alleles, especially DR and DQ, made assigning TCR associations to individual alleles difficult. The sequencing pipeline was judged likely to have produced a cluster of highly shared sequence variants as a technical artifact. HLA typing was unavailable for some donors at each locus, so association tests used only the typed subset. Across donors, most TCR sequences were observed very rarely, whereas some public TCRs were present in many individuals.

Preparation of the library involved the immunoSEQ multiplex PCR assay. For the multiplex PCR, a mixture combining 60 forward primers for TCR Vbeta segments and 13 reverse primers for TCR Jbeta segments was used. Amplification of the CDR3 region of rearranged TCR beta genes was performed with a multiplex PCR assay on genomic DNA. The amplified TCR beta libraries were sequenced on the Illumina HiSeq System as 87-base-pair reads. The study's own analysis went as follows. A later analysis counted tens of millions of unique TCR beta chains across the 650 to 700 repertoires, and 10 million to 11 million of these chains were shared by at least two donors. To remove PCR and sequencing errors, raw reads were error-corrected and collapsed into unique sequences using a nearest-neighbor algorithm that merged closely related sequences. CDR3 sequences were aligned to IMGT reference sequences to assign V, D and J gene segments. For a sequence to be retained, at least a six-nucleotide match to both a V gene segment and a J gene segment was required. A rearrangement was called productive if the CDR3 had no stop codons and remained in frame with V and J, and every other rearrangement was called non-productive. Following IMGT convention, CDR3 was defined as the stretch from the second conserved V-encoded cysteine up to the conserved J-encoded phenylalanine. In an earlier analysis of just under 600 of the donors, sequences lacking an unambiguous match to a single V gene segment were excluded. An earlier analysis of some 610 of the donors called V segments functional above 56.7% productive rearrangements and segregating when the between-donor standard deviation exceeded 5%. A statistical classification framework was developed to diagnose cytomegalovirus status using the catalog of TCR beta chain sequences. V and J gene assignment, in a later analysis, came from comparing TCR nucleotide sequences with IMGT/GENE-DB human TR gene sequences. Using the TCRdist pipeline, a later analysis assigned CDR3 sequences along with most-parsimonious VDJ recombination scenarios. In a later analysis, every TCR beta chain was defined by the combination of its CDR3 amino acid sequence and its V-gene family, and reads without a unique V-gene family were dropped. In a later analysis, fewer than 600 highly shared, low-generation-probability nucleotide sequences were removed to address suspected cross-contamination and a sequencing artifact. A later analysis calculated a clonal expansion index for each public chain from normalized within-repertoire ranks of inferred template counts. In a later analysis, generation probabilities were computed with a VDJ recombination model fitted to out-of-frame rearrangements, and the resulting probabilities were checked against IGoR. In a later analysis, hypergeometric tests were used to score TCR-TCR, TCR-HLA and TCR-CMV co-occurrence, with a repertoire-size bias correction applied to TCR pairs. False discovery rates were estimated in a later analysis by permuting HLA or CMV assignments 20 times. In a later analysis, co-occurring TCRs were grouped with DBSCAN, and TCRdist sequence similarity was added when clustering was performed within HLA-allele-positive subsets. Repertoires with fewer than 30,000 or more than 120,000 public chains, plus five repertoires with anomalous nucleotide sharing, were excluded from co-occurrence clustering. As stored in TCRdb, this immuneACCESS dataset retains in-frame rearrangements with V and J assigned. A fraction of the clones does not appear; measured against another copy, unresolved V genes explain less than half of the discrepancy, and the remainder lacks a known reason. The DNA gave D and trimming, while V, J and clone size come from that table. The sample table records 200,000 to 250,000 clones; less than 85% of these occur just once. The ten largest clones add up to under 0.8% of the sample.

The cohort was made up of approximately 670 healthy bone marrow donors. At the time of sampling, all cohort members were nominally healthy, though unrecorded immune exposures were likely present. The donor tested CMV seronegative, placing the donor among the 350 to 400 seronegative members of the cohort. Each donor provided a peripheral blood sample, and peripheral blood mononuclear cells were used for TCR beta sequencing. Genomic DNA was extracted from the blood cell samples with the Qiagen DNeasy Blood Extraction Kit. Via the germline V gene, CDR1 is MNHNS and CDR2 SASEGT. V is clipped by 11 bases and J by 5 bases, and the sequence between their germline boundaries is 12 bases long. Taken from cysteine to phenylalanine, the CDR3 has 12 residues. The DNA shown is the 36-base CDR3, in frame from base 1.

Material for sequencing was PBMCs. The TCR originated in a man between 18 and 29 years old in good health and CMV-seronegative. Recombination joined TRBV6-1 with TRBJ2-2, and TRBD1 may be the D gene, going by 5 matching bases. The CDR3 has the sequence CALRAETGELFF. The DNA sequence is given as TGTGCCCTCAGGGCCGAGACCGGGGAGCTGTTTTTT.